This T cell receptor beta chain comes out of a study of cytomegalovirus exposure and HLA in healthy donors. V was pared by 5 bases and J by 6 bases, with 7 bases of the junction left unmatched. Germline CDR1 reads SEHNR; CDR2 reads FQNEAQ (reference sequence). The CDR3 loop spans 13 amino acids. Study-wide results and caveats: The study recorded around 160 TCR beta chains that were cytomegalovirus-associated. HLA alleles showed associations with 16,951 TCR beta sequences in a later analysis, at a 0.05 false discovery rate. Common viral pathogens (according to a later analysis) appeared linked to several of the most significant clusters. Many donors shared some public TCRs, even though most TCR sequences were rare.

A remark on this clone: What it binds is unknown.

The PCR was carried out with 60 Vbeta primers and 13 Jbeta primers. Generated by immunoSEQ multiplex PCR, the TCRdb table keeps only in-frame clones and is missing some. The data hold 95,000 to 150,000 clones, with around 79% observed a single time. Sequences were obtained from PBMCs. This sequence was found in a woman aged 18 to 35 in good health and CMV-seronegative. V is TRBV7-9 and J is TRBJ2-7; 7 nucleotides agree with TRBD2. DNA for the CDR3: TGTGCCAGCAGCCCCGAGAGGGAGGGCGAGCAGTACTTC. Protein sequence: CASSPEREGEQYF.